The 27 T cell receptor beta chains presented below share a single source sample, sequenced in a study of vaccination and CD4 T cells after COVID-19. Sequenced with the Oncomine TCR Beta short-read assay was DNA taken from cultured CD4+ T cells. TCRdb fed the PCR reads into MiXCR, producing one record per CDR3 protein. Of over 25,000 distinct CDR3 sequences listed, 55% to 80% are singletons. These receptors' antigens are unknown. Treatment defined: approximately nine-day PBMC culture with coronavirus spike peptide pools or control peptides (ViraFEST assay). This specimen consisted of CD4+ T cells from blood, cultured in vitro, obtained after SARS-CoV-2 vaccination. The receptors come from a human donor who received a COVID-19 vaccine.

The CDR3 DNA reads TGCAGTGCTAGAGATGAGGACAGGGGCTCCCTTTATGGCTACACCTTC. This codes for CSARDEDRGSLYGYTF. This chain links TRBV20-1 with TRBJ1-2; TRBD1 agrees at 9 bases. Trimming cost V 0 bases and J 5 bases; bases outside gene matches: 10. CDR3 length: 16 amino acids. Germline V gene sequence: CDR1 DFQATT, CDR2 SNEGSKA (reference sequence).

In this sample, this clonotype turned up a few times. V and J are TRBV20-1 and TRBJ1-1, with 10 bases lining up with TRBD1. Trimming removed 5 bases from V and 0 bases from J; junction bases left unmatched: 9. CDR3 length: 16 residues. Germline CDR1 reads DFQATT; CDR2 reads SNEGSKA (reference sequence). CDR3 in DNA: TGCAGTGCTCAGCCCTGGGACAGGGGAATGAACACTGAAGCTTTCTTT. Its translation is CSAQPWDRGMNTEAFF.

CDR3 DNA sequence: TGTGCCACCAGTGAGGGTACGGCGCAGCCCCAGCATTTT. Its translation: CATSEGTAQPQHF. This sequence joins TRBV24-1 and TRBJ1-5; no definite D call. The germline CDR1 and CDR2 sequences are KGHDR and SFDVKD. V lost 4 bases and J 7 bases, leaving 10 bases between the germline ends. CDR3 length: 13 amino acids.

The chain is built from TRBV7-8 and TRBJ1-3; D is unclear. V lost 1 base, J lost 4 bases, and 5 bases lay in between. This CDR3 spans 13 amino acids. CDR1 and CDR2 from the germline V gene are SGHVS and FQNEAQ. CDR3 protein: CASSLGLGNTIYF. CDR3 nucleotides: TGTGCCAGCAGCTTAGGACTAGGAAACACCATATATTTT.

About this clonotype: The junction and the germline gene differ at one end; a read error may be behind it. The genes are TRBV10-3 and TRBJ2-3; possible D gene TRBD2, 6 bases. From germline, CDR1 is ENHRY and CDR2 SYGVKD. This CDR3 spans 14 amino acids. The CDR3 sequence is CAISEGGNTNTQYF. The CDR3 DNA reads as TGTGCCATCAGTGAGGGAGGGAACACAAATACGCAGTATTTT.

The rearrangement links TRBV12-3 or TRBV12-4 to TRBJ1-1; 8 bases map to TRBD1. V dropped 3 bases and J dropped 1; count of bases not matched to a gene: 10. The CDR3 runs to 17 residues. CDR3: CASSFFGQGAGNTEAFF. The CDR3 DNA is TGTGCCAGCAGTTTCTTCGGGCAGGGGGCCGGGAACACTGAAGCTTTCTTT.

The V and J genes are TRBV23-1 and TRBJ2-7; 7 nucleotides match TRBD2. TRBV23-1 is recorded as an ORF, its role being uncertain. The trim removed 4 bases at V and 4 bases at J, leaving 16 bases unmatched. The length of the CDR3 is 17 residues. This CDR3 reads CASSPSVRGEICYEQYF. CDR3 coding DNA: TGCGCCAGCAGTCCCTCCGTTCGGGGGGAGATTTGTTACGAGCAGTACTTC.

The chain recombines TRBV19 with TRBJ1-5, with D unresolved. The length of the CDR3 is 15 residues. Trimming cost V 7 bases and J 1 base, with 14 bases left between them. CDR1 is LNHDA and CDR2 is SQIVND in the germline V gene (reference sequence). The CDR3 DNA follows: TGTGCCAGTAAAAACGAGGAACACAGCAATCAGCCCCAGCATTTT. Its protein product is CASKNEEHSNQPQHF.

V is TRBV12-3 or TRBV12-4 and J is TRBJ1-5; D might be TRBD1 (5 bases). CDR3 length equals 14 residues. Trimming took 5 bases from V and 0 from J, leaving 8 bases between them. CDR3 in amino acids: CASSVDNSNQPQHF. CDR3 nucleotides: TGTGCCAGCAGTGTGGACAATAGCAATCAGCCCCAGCATTTT.

This chain connects TRBV10-3 to TRBJ1-5; D call uncertain. The CDR3 totals 13 residues. V was shortened by 3 bases and J by 4 bases, with 7 bases between the two germline ends. Germline loops: CDR1 ENHRY, CDR2 SYGVKD. CDR3 loop: CAISERPNQPQHF. Written as DNA, the CDR3 is TGTGCCATCAGTGAACGTCCTAATCAGCCCCAGCATTTT.

CDR3 nucleotides: TGTGCCAGTAGTATAGACTCAGGGGGCAGAGATACGCAGTATTTT. It specifies CASSIDSGGRDTQYF. The rearrangement uses TRBV19 and TRBJ2-3, with 8 bases identical to TRBD1. The CDR3 totals 15 residues. Germline V gene lookup returns CDR1 LNHDA and CDR2 SQIVND (reference sequence). V was clipped by 0 bases and J by 5 bases; unmatched bases: 4.

This clonotype was seen just once. The V gene is TRBV7-9, the J gene TRBJ1-1, with D possibly being TRBD1 (6 bases). V gave up 3 bases and J gave up 5 bases, with 16 bases separating them. CDR3 length equals 15 residues. CDR1 is SEHNR and CDR2 is FQNEAQ in the germline V gene (reference sequence). This chain's CDR3 is CASSFYREGGTEAFF. The CDR3 nucleotides are TGTGCCAGCAGCTTCTACAGGGAGGGAGGGACTGAAGCTTTCTTT.

This clonotype was recorded a few times. The V and J genes are TRBV7-9 and TRBJ1-5; a possible D gene is TRBD1 (5 bases). Germline V gene sequence: CDR1 SEHNR, CDR2 FQNEAQ (reference sequence). The CDR3 covers 13 residues. Trimming took off 1 base at V and 7 bases at J, with 8 bases between the two ends. CDR3 sequence (DNA): TGTGCCAGCAGCTTAGATGGGGCCCAGCCCCAGCATTTT. Translated: CASSLDGAQPQHF.

A few counts support this clonotype. The chain uses TRBV21-1 and TRBJ2-1. TRBV21-1 is a documented pseudogene. The CDR3 covers 14 residues. The CDR3 spells CASSKALRNNEQFF. For the CDR3, the DNA is TGTGCCAGCAGCAAAGCGCTCAGGAATAATGAGCAGTTCTTC.

This clonotype was detected only once. V gene TRBV20-1 combines with J gene TRBJ1-2, with D possibly TRBD1 on 6 matching bases. Germline loops: CDR1 DFQATT, CDR2 SNEGSKA (reference sequence). The CDR3 has 18 amino acids. The V gene lost 3 bases and the J gene lost 0 bases, with 23 bases spanning the gap. The CDR3 protein is CSARGTGTMKYTNYGYTF. The CDR3 DNA is TGCAGTGCTAGGGGAACAGGGACCATGAAATATACTAACTATGGCTACACCTTC.

This chain joins TRBV24-1 and TRBJ2-1; 9 nucleotides match TRBD2. The CDR3 totals 14 residues. The germline CDR1 and CDR2 sequences are KGHDR and SFDVKD. V shed 11 bases, J shed 5 bases, and the junction held 9 bases outside the gene matches. Here the CDR3 DNA reads TGTGCCAACTCGACTAGCGGAGCACACAATGAGCAGTTCTTC. The encoded protein is CANSTSGAHNEQFF.

This clonotype was detected a few times. The chain employs TRBV24-1 and TRBJ2-2; 7 nucleotides match TRBD1. V dropped 7 bases and J dropped 6; count of bases not matched to a gene: 4. The CDR3 is made up of 13 amino acids. Germline CDR1 is KGHDR and CDR2 is SFDVKD. CDR3 in amino acids: CATRDREPGELFF. In nucleotides, the CDR3 is TGTGCCACCAGAGACAGGGAGCCCGGGGAGCTGTTTTTT.

The chain employs TRBV12-3 or TRBV12-4 and TRBJ1-2; 8 bases are a match to TRBD1. V lost 7 bases to trimming and J lost 6 bases; unmatched junction nucleotides: 10. The CDR3 sequence is 14 residues long. CDR3 DNA sequence: TGTGCCAGCACCCCTACCAGGGGGCTTCATGGCTACACCTTC. Its protein product is CASTPTRGLHGYTF.

The CDR3 spells CASSEDLMATFF. The CDR3 region has the DNA TGTGCCAGCAGCGAAGACTTGATGGCAACTTTCTTT. The chain has TRBV7-9 and TRBJ1-1; D is unresolved. Per germline, CDR1 SEHNR and CDR2 FQNEAQ (reference sequence). The CDR3 has 12 amino acids. Trimming stripped 5 bases from V and 12 bases from J, with 16 bases between.

This clonotype was counted a few times. The chain has TRBV20-1 and TRBJ1-2, with 7 bases aligning to TRBD1. The ends lost 3 bases at V and 7 bases at J; junction bases unmatched: 11. The germline gives CDR1 DFQATT, CDR2 SNEGSKA (reference sequence). The CDR3 sequence is 14 residues long. In DNA, the CDR3 is TGCAGTGCTAGTCAAGAACAGGGGCGGCTTGGCTACACCTTC. This translates into CSASQEQGRLGYTF.

V usage is TRBV27 and J usage is TRBJ2-7; possible D gene TRBD1, 7 bases. Between the trimmed V and J ends, which lost 6 bases and 3 bases, there was a span of 12 bases. Germline lookup yields CDR1 MNHEY and CDR2 SMNVEV (reference sequence). The CDR3 has 13 residues. DNA of the CDR3: TGTGCCAGCAGAGCGCAGGGGGGCTACGAGCAGTACTTC. It encodes CASRAQGGYEQYF.

This chain uses TRBV19 with TRBJ1-1, with no clear D. The V and J ends lost 8 bases and 4 bases respectively, with 17 bases between them. This CDR3 is built from 14 residues. Germline V gene data show CDR1 as LNHDA and CDR2 as SQIVND (reference sequence). Written as DNA, the CDR3 is TGTGCCAGTGCGGCGTGGGTGGCGGGCACTGAAGCTTTCTTT. This codes for CASAAWVAGTEAFF.

V gene TRBV4-2 combines with J gene TRBJ2-3, with TRBD2 as a possible D gene (6 bases). Looked up from germline, CDR1 is LGHNA and CDR2 is YNFKEQ. The CDR3 spans 15 residues. Deletions cut 2 bases from V and 2 bases from J, with 11 bases between. CDR3 sequence: CASSQSSAVTDTQYF. In DNA, the CDR3 is TGTGCCAGCAGCCAATCTAGCGCAGTCACAGATACGCAGTATTTT.

This chain joins TRBV7-9 and TRBJ1-2; 7 positions agree with TRBD1. The CDR3 has 15 residues. V gave up 1 base and J gave up 5 bases; unmatched junction bases: 7. Germline-derived CDR1 and CDR2 are SEHNR and FQNEAQ (reference sequence). CDR3 in amino acids: CASSLDPQGFYGYTF. The CDR3 nucleotides read TGTGCCAGCAGCTTAGACCCACAGGGGTTTTATGGCTACACCTTC.

This clonotype was seen a few times. For the CDR3, the DNA is TGCAGTGCTAGACCACCAACAGGGAAAAGCTTCACTGAAGCTTTCTTT. Translated: CSARPPTGKSFTEAFF. The V gene is TRBV20-1, the J gene TRBJ1-1; the D gene is possibly TRBD1 (6 bases). The CDR3 runs 16 residues. V lost 2 bases to trimming and J lost 4 bases, with 20 bases between them. The germline V gene has CDR1 DFQATT and CDR2 SNEGSKA (reference sequence).

V and J are TRBV30 and TRBJ2-7; D unresolved. Germline V gene lookup returns CDR1 GTSNPN and CDR2 SVGIG (reference sequence). The V end was cut by 7 bases, the J end by 4 bases, with 14 bases between. CDR3 length: 12 amino acids. The CDR3 reads CASRGPRYEQYF. CDR3 DNA: TGTGCCTCACGAGGCCCCCGTTACGAGCAGTACTTC.

V usage is TRBV2 and J usage is TRBJ2-5; 9 bases map to TRBD2. This CDR3 is built from 15 residues. Trimming removed 7 bases from V and 2 bases from J; junction bases left unmatched: 8. The germline V gene has CDR1 SNHLY and CDR2 FYNNEI. The CDR3 here is CASTQSGGHQETQYF. The CDR3 DNA follows: TGTGCCAGCACCCAGAGCGGGGGGCATCAAGAGACCCAGTACTTC. Full variable domain (missing parts from reference TRBV2 and TRBJ2-5): EPEVTQTPSHQVTQMGQEVILRCVPISNHLYFYWYRQILGQKVEFLVSFYNNEISEKSEIFDDQFSVERPDGSNFTLKIRSTKLEDSAMYFCASTQSGGHQETQYFGPGTRLLVL.